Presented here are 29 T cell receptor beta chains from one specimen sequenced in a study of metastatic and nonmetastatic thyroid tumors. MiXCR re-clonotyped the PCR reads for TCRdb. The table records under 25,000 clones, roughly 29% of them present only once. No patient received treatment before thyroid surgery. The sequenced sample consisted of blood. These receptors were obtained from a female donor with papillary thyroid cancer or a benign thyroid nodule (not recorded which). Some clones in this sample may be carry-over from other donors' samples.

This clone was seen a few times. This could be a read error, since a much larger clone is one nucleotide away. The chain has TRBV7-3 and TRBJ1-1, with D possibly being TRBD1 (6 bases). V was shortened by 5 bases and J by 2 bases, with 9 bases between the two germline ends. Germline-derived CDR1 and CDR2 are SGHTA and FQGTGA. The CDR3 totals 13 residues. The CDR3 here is CASSGGHNTEAFF. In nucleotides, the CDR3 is TGTGCCAGCAGCGGGGGACACAACACTGAAGCTTTCTTT.

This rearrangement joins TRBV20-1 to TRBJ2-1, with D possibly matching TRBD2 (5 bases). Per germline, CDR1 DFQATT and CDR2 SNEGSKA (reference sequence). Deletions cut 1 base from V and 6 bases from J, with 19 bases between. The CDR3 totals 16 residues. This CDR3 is CSARGGWTQNPNEQFF. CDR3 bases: TGCAGTGCTAGAGGAGGGTGGACCCAGAACCCCAATGAGCAGTTCTTC.

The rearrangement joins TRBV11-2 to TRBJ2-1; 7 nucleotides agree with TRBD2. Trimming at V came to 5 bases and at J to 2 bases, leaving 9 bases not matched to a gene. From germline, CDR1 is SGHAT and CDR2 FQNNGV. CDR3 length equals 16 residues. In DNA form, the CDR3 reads TGTGCCAGCAGCCCAAGTGCGGGAGCGCCCTACAATGAGCAGTTCTTC. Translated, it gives CASSPSAGAPYNEQFF.

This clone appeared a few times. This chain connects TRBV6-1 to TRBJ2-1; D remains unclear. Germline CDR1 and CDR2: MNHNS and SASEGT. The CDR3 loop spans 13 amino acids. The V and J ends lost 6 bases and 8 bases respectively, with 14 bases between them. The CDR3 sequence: CASSHTRLDEQFF. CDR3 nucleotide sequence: TGTGCCAGCAGCCATACCAGGTTAGATGAGCAGTTCTTC.

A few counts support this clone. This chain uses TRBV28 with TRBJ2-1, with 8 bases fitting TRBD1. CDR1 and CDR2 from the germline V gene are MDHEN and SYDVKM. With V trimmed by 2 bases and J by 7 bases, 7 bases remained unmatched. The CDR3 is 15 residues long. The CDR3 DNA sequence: TGTGCCAGCAGTTTAGCAGGGGGCGTTAAAAATGAGCAGTTCTTC. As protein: CASSLAGGVKNEQFF.

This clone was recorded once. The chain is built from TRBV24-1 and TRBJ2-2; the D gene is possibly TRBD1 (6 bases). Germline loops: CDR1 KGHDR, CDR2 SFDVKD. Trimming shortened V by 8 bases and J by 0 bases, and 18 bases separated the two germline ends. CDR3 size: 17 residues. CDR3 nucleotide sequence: TGTGCCACCATTGACTCAAGACAGGTTCCGAACACCGGGGAGCTGTTTTTT. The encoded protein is CATIDSRQVPNTGELFF.

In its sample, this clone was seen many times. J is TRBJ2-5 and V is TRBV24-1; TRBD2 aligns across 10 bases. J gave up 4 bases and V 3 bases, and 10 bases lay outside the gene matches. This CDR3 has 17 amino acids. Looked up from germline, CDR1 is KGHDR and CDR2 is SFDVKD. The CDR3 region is CATSDPPKREGRETQYF. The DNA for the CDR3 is TGTGCCACCAGTGATCCTCCCAAGCGGGAGGGCCGAGAGACCCAGTACTTC.

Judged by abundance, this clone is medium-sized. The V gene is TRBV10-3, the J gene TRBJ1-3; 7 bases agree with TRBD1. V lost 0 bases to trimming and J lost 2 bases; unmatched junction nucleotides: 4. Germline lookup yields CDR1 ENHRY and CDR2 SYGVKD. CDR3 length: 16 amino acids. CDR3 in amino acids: CAISESRRGPGNTIYF. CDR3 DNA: TGTGCCATCAGTGAGTCGAGAAGGGGGCCTGGAAACACCATATATTTT.

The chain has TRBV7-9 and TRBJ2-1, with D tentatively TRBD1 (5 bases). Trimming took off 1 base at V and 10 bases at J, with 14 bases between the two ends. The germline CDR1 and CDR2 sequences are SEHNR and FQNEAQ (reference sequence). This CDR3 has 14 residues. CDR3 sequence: CASSLGGLLGEQFF. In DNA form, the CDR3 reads TGTGCCAGCAGCTTAGGGGGCCTTCTAGGGGAGCAGTTCTTC.

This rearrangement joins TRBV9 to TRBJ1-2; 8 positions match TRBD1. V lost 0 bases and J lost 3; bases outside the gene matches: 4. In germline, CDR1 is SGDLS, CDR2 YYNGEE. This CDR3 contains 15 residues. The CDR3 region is CASSVVEDRDYGYTF. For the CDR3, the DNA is TGTGCCAGCAGCGTAGTCGAGGACAGGGACTATGGCTACACCTTC.

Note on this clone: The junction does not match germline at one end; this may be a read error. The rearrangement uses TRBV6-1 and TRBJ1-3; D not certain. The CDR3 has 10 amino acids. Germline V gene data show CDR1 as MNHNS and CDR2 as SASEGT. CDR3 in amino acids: CASSEWTTYF. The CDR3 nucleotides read TGTGCCAGCAGTGAGTGGACCACATATTTT.

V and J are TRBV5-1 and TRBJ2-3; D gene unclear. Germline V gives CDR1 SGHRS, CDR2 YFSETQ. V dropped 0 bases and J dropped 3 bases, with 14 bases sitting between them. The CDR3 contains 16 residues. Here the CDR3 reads CASSLGFDRKTDTQYF. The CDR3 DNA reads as TGCGCCAGCAGCTTGGGGTTCGACCGCAAAACAGATACGCAGTATTTT. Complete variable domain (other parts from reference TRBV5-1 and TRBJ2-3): KAGVTQTPRYLIKTRGQQVTLSCSPISGHRSVSWYQQTPGQGLQFLFEYFSETQRNKGNFPGRFSGRQFSNSRSEMNVSTLELGDSALYLCASSLGFDRKTDTQYFGPGTRLTVL.

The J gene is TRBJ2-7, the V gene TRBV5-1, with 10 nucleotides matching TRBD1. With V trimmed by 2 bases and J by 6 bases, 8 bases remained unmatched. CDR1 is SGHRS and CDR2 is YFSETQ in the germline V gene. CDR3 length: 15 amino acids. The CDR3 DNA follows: TGCGCCAGCAGCTTAGTCCCGGGACAGGGGTTCGAGCAGTACTTC. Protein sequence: CASSLVPGQGFEQYF.

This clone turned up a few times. The CDR3 spells CASIDWTGTYNEQFF. Written as DNA, the CDR3 is TGTGCCAGCATCGACTGGACGGGCACCTACAATGAGCAGTTCTTC. The V gene is TRBV6-4, the J gene TRBJ2-1; D call uncertain. The CDR3 loop spans 15 amino acids. Trimming took 7 bases from V and 2 from J, leaving 15 bases between them. Germline V gene data show CDR1 as MRHNA and CDR2 as SNTAGT.

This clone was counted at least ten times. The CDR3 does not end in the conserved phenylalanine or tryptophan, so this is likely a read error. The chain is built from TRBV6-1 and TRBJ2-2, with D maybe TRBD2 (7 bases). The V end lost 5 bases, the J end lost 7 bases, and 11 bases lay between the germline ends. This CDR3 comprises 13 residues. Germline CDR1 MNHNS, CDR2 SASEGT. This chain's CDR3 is CASSWEGHGELFL. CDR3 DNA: TGTGCCAGCAGTTGGGAGGGACACGGGGAGCTGTTTCTT.

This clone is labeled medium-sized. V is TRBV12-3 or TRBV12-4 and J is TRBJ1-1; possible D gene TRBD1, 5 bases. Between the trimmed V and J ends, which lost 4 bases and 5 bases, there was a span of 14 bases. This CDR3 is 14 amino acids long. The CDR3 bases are TGTGCCAGCAGTTCATTTGGGGCAGGGACTGAAGCTTTCTTT. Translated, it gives CASSSFGAGTEAFF.

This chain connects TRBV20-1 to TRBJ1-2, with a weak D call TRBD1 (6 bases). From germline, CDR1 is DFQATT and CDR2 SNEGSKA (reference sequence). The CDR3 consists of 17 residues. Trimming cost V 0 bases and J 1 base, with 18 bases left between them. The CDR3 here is CSARDSGDIPRNYGYTF. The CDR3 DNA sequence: TGCAGTGCTAGAGATTCAGGGGACATACCCCGTAACTATGGCTACACCTTC.

The CDR3 spells CASKAGKKDPNQPQHF. As DNA, the CDR3 is TGCGCCAGCAAGGCGGGGAAGAAAGACCCGAATCAGCCCCAGCATTTT. The gene calls are TRBV10-1 and TRBJ1-5; no clear D. This CDR3 is 16 amino acids long. CDR1 is WNHNN and CDR2 is SYGVQD in the germline V gene (reference sequence). Between the trimmed V and J ends, which lost 7 bases and 4 bases, there was a span of 20 bases.

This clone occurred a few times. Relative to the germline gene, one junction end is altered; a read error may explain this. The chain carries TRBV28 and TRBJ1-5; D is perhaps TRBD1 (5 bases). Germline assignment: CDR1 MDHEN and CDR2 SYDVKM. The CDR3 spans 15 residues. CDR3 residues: CASTTTVQGGQPQHF. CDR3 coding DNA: TGTGCCAGCACTACTACGGTGCAGGGCGGGCAGCCCCAACATTTT. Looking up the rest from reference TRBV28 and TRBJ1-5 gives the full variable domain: DVKVTQSSRYLVKRTGEKVFLECVQDMDHENMFWYRQDPGLGLRLIYFSYDVKMKEKGDIPEGYSVSREKKERFSLILESASTNQTSMYLCASTTTVQGGQPQHFGDGTRLSIL.

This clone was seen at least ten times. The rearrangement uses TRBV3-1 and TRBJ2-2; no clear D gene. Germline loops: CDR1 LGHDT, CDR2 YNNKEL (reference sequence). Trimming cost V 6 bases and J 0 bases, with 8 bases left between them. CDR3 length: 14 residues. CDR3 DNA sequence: TGTGCCAGCAGTCAGGCCGCGAACACCGGGGAGCTGTTTTTT. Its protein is CASSQAANTGELFF.

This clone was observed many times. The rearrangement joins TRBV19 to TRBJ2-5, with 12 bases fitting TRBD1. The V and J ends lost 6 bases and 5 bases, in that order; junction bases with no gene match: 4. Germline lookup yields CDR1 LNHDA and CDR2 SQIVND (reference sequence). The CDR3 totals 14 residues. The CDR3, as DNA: TGTGCCAGTAGCCCCGGGACAGGGGGCGAGACCCAGTACTTC. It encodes CASSPGTGGETQYF.

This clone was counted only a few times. The CDR3 DNA sequence: TGTGCCAGCAGTGTCTCTGGAAACACCATATATTTT. This sequence encodes CASSVSGNTIYF. V usage is TRBV2 and J usage is TRBJ1-3; D gene unclear. This CDR3 is built from 12 residues. Looked up from germline, CDR1 is SNHLY and CDR2 is FYNNEI. Trimming pared 4 bases from V and 0 bases from J, leaving 1 base between.

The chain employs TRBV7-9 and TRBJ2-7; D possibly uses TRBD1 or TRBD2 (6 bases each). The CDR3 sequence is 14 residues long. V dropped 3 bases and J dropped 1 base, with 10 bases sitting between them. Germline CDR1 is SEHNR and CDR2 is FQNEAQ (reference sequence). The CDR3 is CASSFWGASYEQYF. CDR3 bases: TGTGCCAGCAGCTTTTGGGGGGCTTCCTACGAGCAGTACTTC.

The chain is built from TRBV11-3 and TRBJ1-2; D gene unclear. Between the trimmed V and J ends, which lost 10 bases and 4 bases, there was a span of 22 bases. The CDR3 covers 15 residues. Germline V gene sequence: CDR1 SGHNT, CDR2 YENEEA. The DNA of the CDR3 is TGTGCCACTCCACCCTCCGGCTACAGTCCCTATGGCTACACCTTC. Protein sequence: CATPPSGYSPYGYTF.

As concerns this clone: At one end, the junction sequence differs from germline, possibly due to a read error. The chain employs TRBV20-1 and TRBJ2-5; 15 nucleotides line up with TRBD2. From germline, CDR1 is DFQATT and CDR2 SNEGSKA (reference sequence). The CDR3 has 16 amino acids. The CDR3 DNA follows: TGCAGTGCTCGGACTAGCGGGAGGGTAATCGAGGAGACACAGTACTTC. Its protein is CSARTSGRVIEETQYF.

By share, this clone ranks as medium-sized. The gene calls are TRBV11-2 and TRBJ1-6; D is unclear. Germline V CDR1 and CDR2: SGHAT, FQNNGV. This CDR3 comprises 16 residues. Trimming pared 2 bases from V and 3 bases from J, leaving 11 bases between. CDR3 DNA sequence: TGTGCCAGCAGCTTACGGGCGGGGTTCTATAATTCACCCCTCCACTTT. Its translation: CASSLRAGFYNSPLHF.

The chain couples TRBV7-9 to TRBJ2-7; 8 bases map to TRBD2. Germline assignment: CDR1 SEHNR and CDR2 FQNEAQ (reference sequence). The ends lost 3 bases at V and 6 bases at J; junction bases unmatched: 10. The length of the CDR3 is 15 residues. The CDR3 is CASSFVRAGVAEQYF. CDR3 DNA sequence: TGTGCCAGCAGCTTCGTTAGAGCGGGAGTTGCCGAGCAGTACTTC.

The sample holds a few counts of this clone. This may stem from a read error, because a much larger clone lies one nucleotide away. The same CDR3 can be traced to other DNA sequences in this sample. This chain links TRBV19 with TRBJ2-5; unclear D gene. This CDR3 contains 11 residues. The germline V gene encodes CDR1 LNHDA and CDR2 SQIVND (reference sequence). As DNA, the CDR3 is TGTGCAAGTAGTATCCTTGAGACCCAGTACTTC. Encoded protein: CASSILETQYF.

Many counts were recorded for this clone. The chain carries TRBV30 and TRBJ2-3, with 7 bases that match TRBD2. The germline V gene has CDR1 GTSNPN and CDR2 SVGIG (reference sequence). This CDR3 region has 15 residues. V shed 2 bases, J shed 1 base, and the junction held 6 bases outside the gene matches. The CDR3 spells CAWSLTGGRTDTQYF. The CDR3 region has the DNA TGTGCCTGGAGTTTGACGGGAGGACGCACAGATACGCAGTATTTT.